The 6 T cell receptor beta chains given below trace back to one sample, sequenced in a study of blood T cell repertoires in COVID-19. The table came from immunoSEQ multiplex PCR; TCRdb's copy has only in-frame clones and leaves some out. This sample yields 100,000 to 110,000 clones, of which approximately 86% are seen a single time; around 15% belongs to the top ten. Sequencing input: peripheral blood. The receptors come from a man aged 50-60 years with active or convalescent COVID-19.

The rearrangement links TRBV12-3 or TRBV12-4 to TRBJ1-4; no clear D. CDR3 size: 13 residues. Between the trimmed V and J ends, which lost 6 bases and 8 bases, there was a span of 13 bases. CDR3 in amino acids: CASSPEEYEKLFF. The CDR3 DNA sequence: TGTGCCAGCAGCCCAGAGGAGTACGAAAAACTGTTTTTT.

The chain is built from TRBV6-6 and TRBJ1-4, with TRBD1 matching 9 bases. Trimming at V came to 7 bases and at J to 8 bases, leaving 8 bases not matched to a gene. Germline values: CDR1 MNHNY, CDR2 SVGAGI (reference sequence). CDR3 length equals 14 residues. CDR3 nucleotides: TGTGCCAGCAAGAAAGGGACAGGGATAGAAAAACTGTTTTTT. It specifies CASKKGTGIEKLFF.

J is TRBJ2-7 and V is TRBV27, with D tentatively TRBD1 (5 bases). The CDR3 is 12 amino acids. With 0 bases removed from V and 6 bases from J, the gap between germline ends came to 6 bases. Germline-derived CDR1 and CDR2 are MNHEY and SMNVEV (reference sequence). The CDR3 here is CASSLSRGEQYF. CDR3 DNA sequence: TGTGCCAGCAGTTTATCTAGGGGCGAGCAGTACTTC.

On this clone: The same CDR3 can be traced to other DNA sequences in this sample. Written as DNA, the CDR3 is TGCGCCAGCAGCCTAGTAGCGAACACCGGGGAGCTGTTTTTT. This translates into CASSLVANTGELFF. This chain uses TRBV5-1 with TRBJ2-2; D not certain. V was shortened by 4 bases and J by 0 bases, with 7 bases between the two germline ends. This CDR3 region has 14 residues. Germline values: CDR1 SGHRS, CDR2 YFSETQ.

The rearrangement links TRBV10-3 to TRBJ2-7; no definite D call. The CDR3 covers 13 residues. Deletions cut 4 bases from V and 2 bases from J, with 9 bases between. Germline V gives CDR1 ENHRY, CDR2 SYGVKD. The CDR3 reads CAISGTDPYEQYF. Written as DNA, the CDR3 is TGTGCCATCAGTGGCACAGATCCCTACGAGCAGTACTTC.

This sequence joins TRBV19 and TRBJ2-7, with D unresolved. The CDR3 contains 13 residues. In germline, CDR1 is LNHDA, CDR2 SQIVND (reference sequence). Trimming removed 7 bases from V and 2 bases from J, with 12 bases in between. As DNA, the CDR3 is TGTGCCAGTACCTCCGAGGCCGCCTACGAGCAGTACTTC. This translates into CASTSEAAYEQYF.